This TCR beta chain was found in a study of identifying expanded T cells in peripheral blood. Study outcomes and limitations: Differentially abundant clones: around 1.2 between replicates, around 17 at 2 to 3 weeks, roughly 18 at four. Clone count variance between roughly 2-week samples rose with total template count.

Healthy donors had no documented immune events, such as infections, while sampled. Notes on this clone: Antigen unknown.

The length of the CDR3 is 14 residues. Germline V gene sequence: CDR1 MDHEN, CDR2 SYDVKM. Trimming removed 0 bases from V and 7 bases from J; junction bases left unmatched: 1. This table comes from immunoSEQ multiplex PCR, and its TCRdb copy is limited to in-frame clones, with some not included. The repertoire holds tens of thousands of clones, roughly 86% seen once, with around 4.7% in the top ten. Sequenced material: blood. The V gene is TRBV28, the J gene TRBJ1-4; TRBD1 aligns across 8 bases. This TCR came from a person between 18 and 75 years old in good health. In DNA, the CDR3 is TGTGCCAGCAGTTTATGGCAGGGGGCTGAAAAACTGTTTTTT. It translates to CASSLWQGAEKLFF.